The 16 T cell receptor beta chains reported below all come from one sample, sequenced in a study of shared clonotypes between healthy human individuals. Sequencing used immunoSEQ multiplex PCR; TCRdb keeps in-frame clones, though not all of them. This table holds approximately 1.9 million clones, 90% to 95% found once. In the naive CD8 group, cells lacked CD45RO and were positively selected for CCR7, so terminally differentiated effector memory CD45RA+ cells were left out. Sequencing used naive CD8+ T cells from PBMCs. Receptors originate from a man aged 18-30 years in good health. Some clones in this sample may be carry-over from other donors' samples.

The chain recombines TRBV5-6 with TRBJ2-7; D gene unclear. Germline V lookup: CDR1 SGHDT, CDR2 YYEEEE. The V and J ends lost 0 bases and 2 bases respectively, with 9 bases between them. The CDR3 is 14 amino acids. The CDR3 DNA sequence: TGTGCCAGCAGCTTGGAGAGAGACCCCTACGAGCAGTACTTC. Protein sequence: CASSLERDPYEQYF.

This clone was seen a single time. The chain links TRBV7-9 to TRBJ2-6; 7 bases match TRBD1. V was pared by 2 bases and J by 0 bases, with 1 base of the junction left unmatched. The CDR3 is 16 residues long. In germline, CDR1 is SEHNR, CDR2 FQNEAQ (reference sequence). CDR3 region: CASSLWDSSGANVLTF. The CDR3 bases are TGTGCCAGCAGCTTATGGGACAGCTCTGGGGCCAACGTCCTGACTTTC.

This clone is a singleton in its sample. The CDR3 sequence: CASSGRLAGGPREQYF. The CDR3, as DNA: TGTGCCAGCAGCGGACGTCTAGCGGGAGGGCCGAGGGAGCAGTACTTC. This chain links TRBV7-8 with TRBJ2-7; 12 bases map to TRBD2. The CDR3 runs to 16 residues. V shed 5 bases, J shed 7 bases, and the junction held 12 bases outside the gene matches. CDR1 and CDR2 (germline): SGHVS, FQNEAQ.

The rearrangement uses TRBV7-9 and TRBJ2-1, with 7 bases identical to TRBD2. V gave up 5 bases and J gave up 5 bases; unmatched junction bases: 9. Germline assignment: CDR1 SEHNR and CDR2 FQNEAQ (reference sequence). The CDR3 consists of 15 residues. The CDR3 DNA reads TGTGCCAGCAGCCCTGCCCTAGCGGTTAACAATGAGCAGTTCTTC. Translating gives CASSPALAVNNEQFF.

V gene TRBV10-3 combines with J gene TRBJ2-3, with TRBD2 matching over 16 bases. This CDR3 has 20 amino acids. In germline, CDR1 is ENHRY, CDR2 SYGVKD. With 8 bases clipped from V and 4 bases from J, the junction kept 18 bases outside the gene matches. CDR3 amino acids: CAIHPAAAGLAGGPPDTQYF. In DNA form, the CDR3 reads TGTGCCATCCATCCGGCAGCGGCGGGACTAGCGGGAGGGCCCCCAGATACGCAGTATTTT.

The gene calls are TRBV11-2 and TRBJ1-1; D possibly corresponds to TRBD1 (6 bases). This CDR3 has 15 residues. Germline CDR1 is SGHAT and CDR2 is FQNNGV. V shed 5 bases and J shed 2 bases, with 15 bases lying between them. The CDR3 loop reads CASSPSVTGNTEAFF. Here the CDR3 DNA reads TGTGCCAGCAGCCCTTCCGTGACAGGAAACACTGAAGCTTTCTTT.

Written as DNA, the CDR3 is TGTGCCAGCAGCTTGGGAGCAGGGTTGAGCTCCTACGAGCAGTACTTC. It codes for CASSLGAGLSSYEQYF. V and J are TRBV5-6 and TRBJ2-7, with D perhaps matching TRBD1 (5 bases). The CDR3 contains 16 residues. Germline assignment: CDR1 SGHDT and CDR2 YYEEEE. Trimming removed 0 bases from V and 0 bases from J, with 13 bases in between.

In this sample, this clone turned up once. The V call is TRBV7-2, the J call TRBJ2-2, with 11 bases that match TRBD1. Losses at the gene ends were 5 bases for V and 7 bases for J; bases not matched to a gene: 12. This CDR3 has 17 residues. Germline V gene lookup returns CDR1 SGHTA and CDR2 FQGNSA. Here the CDR3 reads CASSLTEDRGQNGELFF. The CDR3 region has the DNA TGTGCCAGCAGCCTCACCGAGGACAGGGGGCAAAACGGGGAGCTGTTTTTT. The whole variable domain, remainder taken from reference TRBV7-2 and TRBJ2-2, is GAGVSQSPSNKVTEKGKDVELRCDPISGHTALYWYRQSLGQGLEFLIYFQGNSAPDKSGLPSDRFSAERTGGSVSTLTIQRTQQEDSAVYLCASSLTEDRGQNGELFFGEGSRLTVL.

Written as DNA, the CDR3 is TGCGCCAGCAGCCAAGGGGGTCGGATCGGCGAGCAGTACTTC. As protein: CASSQGGRIGEQYF. The rearrangement uses TRBV4-1 and TRBJ2-7; D is uncertain. The CDR3 sequence is 14 residues long. Germline V gene sequence: CDR1 MGHRA, CDR2 YSYEKL. With 1 base removed from V and 6 bases from J, the gap between germline ends came to 13 bases.

This clone has just one count. The V and J genes are TRBV14 and TRBJ2-7, with TRBD2 identical over 9 bases. With V trimmed by 1 base and J by 3 bases, 7 bases remained unmatched. Germline V lookup: CDR1 SGHDN, CDR2 FVKESK. CDR3 length: 16 amino acids. The CDR3, as DNA: TGTGCCAGCAGCCAAGGGGTGCGGGAGGGCCGCTACGAGCAGTACTTC. Its translation: CASSQGVREGRYEQYF.

V gene TRBV28 combines with J gene TRBJ2-1; D is perhaps TRBD1 or TRBD2 (5 bases each). Germline V lookup: CDR1 MDHEN, CDR2 SYDVKM. V lost 3 bases and J 7 bases, leaving 13 bases between the germline ends. The CDR3 runs to 14 residues. CDR3 nucleotide sequence: TGTGCCAGCAGTTTCCCGGGACCCTTAAATGAGCAGTTCTTC. This gives the protein CASSFPGPLNEQFF.

V gene TRBV29-1 combines with J gene TRBJ1-1, with D unclear. This CDR3 has 9 amino acids. In germline, CDR1 is SQVTM, CDR2 ANQGSEA. Trimming removed 4 bases from V and 10 bases from J, with 7 bases in between. The chain's CDR3 is CSVAGGAFF. Here the CDR3 DNA reads TGCAGCGTTGCAGGTGGAGCTTTCTTT.

The rearrangement links TRBV28 to TRBJ2-7, with TRBD1 matching over 9 bases. The CDR3 extends over 16 amino acids. Looked up from germline, CDR1 is MDHEN and CDR2 is SYDVKM. With V trimmed by 6 bases and J by 4 bases, 13 bases remained unmatched. The CDR3 spells CASSLGLPGQGYEQYF. CDR3 in DNA: TGTGCCAGCAGCTTAGGGCTACCGGGACAGGGTTACGAGCAGTACTTC. The full variable domain, with the rest looked up from reference TRBV28 and TRBJ2-7, is DVKVTQSSRYLVKRTGEKVFLECVQDMDHENMFWYRQDPGLGLRLIYFSYDVKMKEKGDIPEGYSVSREKKERFSLILESASTNQTSMYLCASSLGLPGQGYEQYFGPGTRLTVT.

The chain combines TRBV11-1 with TRBJ2-3; 7 bases are shared with TRBD2. There are 18 residues in the CDR3. Germline lookup yields CDR1 SGHAT and CDR2 FQDESV (reference sequence). The V and J ends lost 0 bases and 4 bases, in that order; junction bases with no gene match: 13. The CDR3 DNA sequence: TGTGCCAGCAGCTTAGCGAAGGCGGGAGCAATCCGTTCAGATACGCAGTATTTT. Its translation: CASSLAKAGAIRSDTQYF. Together with reference TRBV11-1 and TRBJ2-3, the CDR3 gives the full variable domain: EAEVAQSPRYKITEKSQAVAFWCDPISGHATLYWYRQILGQGPELLVQFQDESVVDDSQLPKDRFSAERLKGVDSTLKIQPAELGDSAMYLCASSLAKAGAIRSDTQYFGPGTRLTVL.

CDR3 amino acids: CAWSVYGRSSYEQYF. In DNA form, the CDR3 reads TGTGCCTGGAGTGTGTACGGGAGGAGCTCCTACGAGCAGTACTTC. The chain has TRBV30 and TRBJ2-7; 7 nucleotides align to TRBD2. The CDR3 is 15 residues long. The V gene end was trimmed by 0 bases and the J gene end by 0 bases; junction bases not matched to a gene: 5. Germline CDR1 GTSNPN, CDR2 SVGIG (reference sequence).

The chain employs TRBV4-1 and TRBJ2-1; no firm D call. There are 14 residues in the CDR3. Germline lookup yields CDR1 MGHRA and CDR2 YSYEKL. Trimming cost V 4 bases and J 5 bases, with 12 bases left between them. The CDR3 region has the DNA TGCGCCAGCAGCCCCTCGGGCAACCACAATGAGCAGTTCTTC. Translating gives CASSPSGNHNEQFF.